A single sample is the source of the 32 T cell receptor beta chains below, sequenced in a study of T cell changes during pregnancy in multiple sclerosis. Assay used: immunoSEQ multiplex PCR; TCRdb lists only in-frame clones, some missing. The sample shows about 43,000 clones, approximately 87% of them seen only once. Here the sequenced sample was peripheral blood, taken in the second trimester of pregnancy. The source is a female donor in good health, enrolled as a control in a pregnancy study.

The genes are TRBV30 and TRBJ2-2; D call uncertain. CDR1 GTSNPN and CDR2 SVGIG come from the germline V gene (reference sequence). This CDR3 comprises 13 residues. The ends were cut back, 2 bases at V and 2 bases at J, with 6 bases in the middle. CDR3 residues: CAWSSTNTGELFF. CDR3 DNA sequence: TGTGCCTGGAGTTCGACTAACACCGGGGAGCTGTTTTTT.

V and J are TRBV30 and TRBJ2-3; TRBD2 matches 10 bases. The CDR3 is made up of 14 amino acids. The V gene's germline CDR1 is GTSNPN and CDR2 SVGIG (reference sequence). The V and J ends lost 8 bases and 6 bases, in that order; junction bases with no gene match: 11. The CDR3 spells CAGTPLAGVDTQYF. The CDR3 DNA is TGTGCCGGAACCCCCCTAGCGGGGGTGGATACGCAGTATTTT.

The chain recombines TRBV7-9 with TRBJ1-1; 7 bases match TRBD1. This CDR3 is 13 amino acids long. The germline V gene encodes CDR1 SEHNR and CDR2 FQNEAQ (reference sequence). The junction had 2 bases not matched to a gene; V was cut back by 1 base and J by 6 bases. This CDR3 is CASSLGQGAEAFF. CDR3 sequence (DNA): TGTGCCAGCAGCTTAGGACAGGGCGCTGAAGCTTTCTTT.

The genes are TRBV5-1 and TRBJ1-2, with 10 nucleotides matching TRBD1. The CDR3 spans 15 residues. Trimming removed 0 bases from V and 3 bases from J; junction bases left unmatched: 2. Germline-derived CDR1 and CDR2 are SGHRS and YFSETQ. CDR3 DNA sequence: TGCGCCAGCAGCTTGGAAGGGACAGGGGACTATGGCTACACCTTC. The encoded protein is CASSLEGTGDYGYTF.

The genes are TRBV12-5 and TRBJ1-1; D remains ambiguous. Per the germline V gene, CDR1 is LGHNT and CDR2 is FRNRAP. The CDR3 sequence is 13 residues long. V lost 4 bases and J 3 bases, leaving 9 bases between the germline ends. Here the CDR3 reads CASGSDRDTEAFF. In nucleotides, the CDR3 is TGTGCTAGTGGTTCTGACCGGGACACTGAAGCTTTCTTT.

This rearrangement joins TRBV27 to TRBJ2-2; 7 bases are a match to TRBD2. J was trimmed by 3 bases and V by 6 bases; bases with no gene match: 4. The V gene's germline CDR1 is MNHEY and CDR2 SMNVEV (reference sequence). CDR3 size: 14 residues. The CDR3 spells CASSGGSHTGELFF. CDR3 sequence (DNA): TGTGCCAGCAGCGGCGGGAGTCACACCGGGGAGCTGTTTTTT.

The V and J genes are TRBV11-2 and TRBJ2-6; weak D call: TRBD2 (6 bases). Germline V gives CDR1 SGHAT, CDR2 FQNNGV. Trimming stripped 5 bases from V and 3 bases from J, with 14 bases between. This CDR3 has 16 amino acids. DNA for the CDR3: TGTGCCAGCAGCCCGTCGCTAGCGTTTGGGGCCAACGTCCTGACTTTC. Amino acids: CASSPSLAFGANVLTF. Full variable domain (rest looked up from reference TRBV11-2 and TRBJ2-6): EAGVAQSPRYKIIEKRQSVAFWCNPISGHATLYWYQQILGQGPKLLIQFQNNGVVDDSQLPKDRFSAERLKGVDSTLKIQPAKLEDSAVYLCASSPSLAFGANVLTFGAGSRLTVL.

V usage is TRBV10-2 and J usage is TRBJ2-5, with D tentatively TRBD2 (5 bases). The CDR3 spans 11 residues. The germline V and J ends were trimmed by 10 bases and 1 base, with 7 bases remaining between them. The germline V gene encodes CDR1 WSHSY and CDR2 SAAADI. The DNA of the CDR3 is TGCGCCACCACTAGCCAAGAGACCCAGTACTTC. Translating gives CATTSQETQYF.

This rearrangement joins TRBV7-8 to TRBJ1-5; the match to TRBD1 covers 8 bases. The germline CDR1 and CDR2 sequences are SGHVS and FQNEAQ. This CDR3 has 16 residues. The V segment lost 5 bases and the J segment 0 bases; nucleotides outside the gene matches: 6. The CDR3 region has the DNA TGTGCCAGCAGCGCCCAACAGGGGGATAGCAATCAGCCCCAGCATTTT. Amino acids: CASSAQQGDSNQPQHF. Based on the CDR3 plus reference TRBV7-8 and TRBJ1-5, the full variable domain is GAGVSQSPRYKVAKRGQDVALRCDPISGHVSLFWYQQALGQGPEFLTYFQNEAQLDKSGLPSDRFFAERPEGSVSTLKIQRTQQEDSAVYLCASSAQQGDSNQPQHFGDGTRLSIL.

The chain employs TRBV29-1 and TRBJ2-7, with D perhaps TRBD1 (5 bases). Germline lookup yields CDR1 SQVTM and CDR2 ANQGSEA. V gave up 3 bases and J gave up 0 bases, with 9 bases separating them. The CDR3 runs 13 residues. Here the CDR3 reads CSVEAGPSYEQYF. The CDR3 DNA follows: TGCAGCGTTGAGGCAGGGCCCTCCTACGAGCAGTACTTC.

The chain combines TRBV19 with TRBJ2-7, with 9 nucleotides matching TRBD2. The CDR3 spans 17 residues. J lost 0 bases, V lost 4 bases, and 10 bases had no gene match. Germline V lookup: CDR1 LNHDA, CDR2 SQIVND (reference sequence). The DNA for the CDR3 is TGTGCCAGTAGTAGATCCGGGACTAGCTCTAGCTCCTACGAGCAGTACTTC. Residues: CASSRSGTSSSSYEQYF.

This chain joins TRBV5-6 and TRBJ2-2, with no clear D. V gave up 2 bases and J gave up 6 bases, with 11 bases separating them. The CDR3 is made up of 14 amino acids. The germline V gene encodes CDR1 SGHDT and CDR2 YYEEEE. CDR3 in DNA: TGTGCCAGCAGCTTACCGGCCGCGGCCGGGGAGCTGTTTTTT. Protein sequence: CASSLPAAAGELFF.

This clone was seen a few times. The rearrangement uses TRBV9 and TRBJ2-7, with 10 bases matching TRBD2. V lost 0 bases and J lost 3; bases outside the gene matches: 3. The CDR3 is made up of 15 amino acids. CDR1 is SGDLS, CDR2 YYNGEE, per germline. CDR3: CASSVEPSGSYEQYF. The CDR3 nucleotides are TGTGCCAGCAGCGTAGAACCTAGCGGGAGCTACGAGCAGTACTTC.

Only one count was recorded for this clone. The chain carries TRBV7-2 and TRBJ1-5; D ambiguous. Trimming left V 0 bases short and J 0 bases short, with 9 bases between. The CDR3 contains 16 residues. Germline lookup yields CDR1 SGHTA and CDR2 FQGNSA. Here the CDR3 DNA reads TGTGCCAGCAGCTTAGCCTTTGCGGGTAGCAATCAGCCCCAGCATTTT. Its protein is CASSLAFAGSNQPQHF.

The DNA for the CDR3 is TGTGCCTGGAGGCCCAGCGGGCACGTTGAAGCTTTCTTT. This gives the protein CAWRPSGHVEAFF. This rearrangement joins TRBV30 to TRBJ1-1, with no clear D. Germline-derived CDR1 and CDR2 are GTSNPN and SVGIG (reference sequence). The germline V and J ends were trimmed by 3 bases and 7 bases, with 15 bases remaining between them. CDR3 length: 13 residues.

Only one count was recorded for this clone. V usage is TRBV30 and J usage is TRBJ1-6; 11 bases fit TRBD1. Germline V gene sequence: CDR1 GTSNPN, CDR2 SVGIG (reference sequence). V lost 6 bases to trimming and J lost 7 bases; unmatched junction nucleotides: 8. The length of the CDR3 is 15 residues. CDR3 residues: CACHGTGGLNSPLHF. Written as DNA, the CDR3 is TGTGCCTGCCACGGGACAGGGGGATTGAATTCACCCCTCCACTTT. The full variable domain, with the rest looked up from reference TRBV30 and TRBJ1-6, is SQTIHQWPATLVQPVGSPLSLECTVEGTSNPNLYWYRQAAGRGLQLLFYSVGIGQISSEVPQNLSASRPQDRQFILSSKKLLLSDSGFYLCACHGTGGLNSPLHFGNGTRLTVT.

The chain joins TRBV11-3 to TRBJ2-1, with 7 bases lining up with TRBD2. V gave up 5 bases and J gave up 9 bases; unmatched junction bases: 7. The germline V gene has CDR1 SGHNT and CDR2 YENEEA. The length of the CDR3 is 13 residues. DNA for the CDR3: TGTGCCAGCAGCCAGGGAGGGCTCTCTGAGCAGTTCTTC. This translates into CASSQGGLSEQFF.

The chain carries TRBV9 and TRBJ1-5, with D possibly TRBD1 on 6 matching bases. CDR1 is SGDLS and CDR2 is YYNGEE in the germline V gene. Trimming stripped 3 bases from V and 7 bases from J, with 17 bases between. The CDR3 is 15 residues long. CDR3: CASSASGVTRQPQHF. CDR3 in DNA: TGTGCCAGCAGCGCATCAGGGGTTACCAGGCAGCCCCAGCATTTT.

The gene calls are TRBV30 and TRBJ1-2; 7 bases line up with TRBD1. Germline CDR1 and CDR2: GTSNPN and SVGIG (reference sequence). V gave up 0 bases and J gave up 3 bases; unmatched junction bases: 4. This CDR3 comprises 14 residues. As DNA, the CDR3 is TGTGCCTGGAGTGTAGGACAGGCTCACTATGGCTACACCTTC. Amino acids: CAWSVGQAHYGYTF.

CDR3: CASSLARAGRDTQYF. The DNA of the CDR3 is TGTGCCAGCAGCTTAGCGAGAGCGGGGAGGGATACGCAGTATTTT. V and J are TRBV7-2 and TRBJ2-3, with 7 bases fitting TRBD2. Germline V CDR1 and CDR2: SGHTA, FQGNSA. Germline trimming cut 0 bases from V and 6 bases from J; bases unmatched to any gene: 6. The CDR3 covers 15 residues. Full variable domain (remainder filled in from reference TRBV7-2 and TRBJ2-3): GAGVSQSPSNKVTEKGKDVELRCDPISGHTALYWYRQSLGQGLEFLIYFQGNSAPDKSGLPSDRFSAERTGGSVSTLTIQRTQQEDSAVYLCASSLARAGRDTQYFGPGTRLTVL.

The chain is built from TRBV4-1 and TRBJ1-5, with D perhaps TRBD1 (6 bases). CDR3 size: 15 residues. V gave up 4 bases and J gave up 1 base, with 11 bases separating them. Looked up from germline, CDR1 is MGHRA and CDR2 is YSYEKL. The CDR3 DNA sequence: TGCGCCAGCAGCCCCATAGACAGGAGCAATCAGCCCCAGCATTTT. Translation: CASSPIDRSNQPQHF.

The chain is built from TRBV28 and TRBJ1-2; 8 nucleotides line up with TRBD1. CDR1 and CDR2 (germline): MDHEN, SYDVKM. V dropped 5 bases and J dropped 2; count of bases not matched to a gene: 7. The CDR3 consists of 15 residues. CDR3 DNA: TGTGCCAGCAGTCCGGGACAGGCGATAAACTATGGCTACACCTTC. Translating it yields CASSPGQAINYGYTF.

This clone appeared once. The DNA of the CDR3 is TGTGCCAGTAGGCAGGCCACAGGGGGTTTGACTGAAGCTTTCTTT. Amino acid sequence: CASRQATGGLTEAFF. The V gene is TRBV19, the J gene TRBJ1-1; 8 bases map to TRBD1. The V segment lost 6 bases and the J segment 5 bases; nucleotides outside the gene matches: 11. Germline values: CDR1 LNHDA, CDR2 SQIVND (reference sequence). The CDR3 is 15 amino acids. Full variable domain (rest looked up from reference TRBV19 and TRBJ1-1): DGGITQSPKYLFRKEGQNVTLSCEQNLNHDAMYWYRQDPGQGLRLIYYSQIVNDFQKGDIAEGYSVSREKKESFPLTVTSAQKNPTAFYLCASRQATGGLTEAFFGQGTRLTVV.

The genes are TRBV19 and TRBJ2-7; weak D call: TRBD1 (6 bases). The CDR3 length is 13 residues. Per the germline V gene, CDR1 is LNHDA and CDR2 is SQIVND (reference sequence). The V end was cut by 2 bases, the J end by 4 bases, with 9 bases between. The CDR3 nucleotides are TGTGCCAGTAGTATAACAGGGTCTTACGAGCAGTACTTC. Its protein product is CASSITGSYEQYF.

The chain recombines TRBV6-1 with TRBJ1-5; a weak D match, TRBD1 (5 bases). V lost 6 bases, J lost 3 bases, and 15 bases lay in between. There are 15 residues in the CDR3. Germline V gene sequence: CDR1 MNHNS, CDR2 SASEGT. The CDR3, as DNA: TGTGCCAGCAGAGGCACCACAGGTCTCAATCAGCCCCAGCATTTT. It codes for CASRGTTGLNQPQHF.

V gene TRBV11-1 combines with J gene TRBJ2-2; 7 nucleotides line up with TRBD1. Germline loops: CDR1 SGHAT, CDR2 FQDESV (reference sequence). J gave up 6 bases and V 3 bases, and 13 bases lay outside the gene matches. This CDR3 is 17 amino acids long. CDR3 sequence reads: CASSFGDRAEKPGELFF. CDR3 sequence (DNA): TGTGCCAGCAGCTTTGGTGACAGGGCAGAAAAGCCCGGGGAGCTGTTTTTT. The full variable domain, in which reference TRBV11-1 and TRBJ2-2 provide the parts outside the CDR3, is EAEVAQSPRYKITEKSQAVAFWCDPISGHATLYWYRQILGQGPELLVQFQDESVVDDSQLPKDRFSAERLKGVDSTLKIQPAELGDSAMYLCASSFGDRAEKPGELFFGEGSRLTVL.

The chain links TRBV19 to TRBJ1-1; a weak D match, TRBD1 (6 bases). The CDR3 has 15 residues. The germline V gene encodes CDR1 LNHDA and CDR2 SQIVND (reference sequence). V gave up 2 bases and J gave up 1 base, with 11 bases separating them. The CDR3 region has the DNA TGTGCCAGTAGTATATCGGGGACACCGAACACTGAAGCTTTCTTT. This translates into CASSISGTPNTEAFF.

The V and J genes are TRBV15 and TRBJ1-6, with D uncertain. Trimming shortened V by 1 base and J by 8 bases, and 6 bases separated the two germline ends. The germline V gene encodes CDR1 LNHNV and CDR2 YYDKDF (reference sequence). This CDR3 contains 13 residues. Written as DNA, the CDR3 is TGTGCCACCAGCAGAGGCGTTGATTCACCCCTCCACTTT. Translating it yields CATSRGVDSPLHF.

The chain links TRBV9 to TRBJ1-6; 7 bases are shared with TRBD1. The CDR3 has 15 residues. CDR1 and CDR2 (germline): SGDLS, YYNGEE. V shed 2 bases, J shed 9 bases, and the junction held 8 bases outside the gene matches. CDR3 nucleotides: TGTGCCAGCAGCGTCGGGACAGCCTCCAGTTCACCCCTCCACTTT. Amino acids: CASSVGTASSSPLHF.

This clone is classed as medium-sized. This chain links TRBV7-9 with TRBJ1-2; TRBD1 matches 7 bases. The CDR3 runs to 15 residues. CDR1 SEHNR and CDR2 FQNEAQ come from the germline V gene (reference sequence). J gave up 2 bases and V 5 bases, and 8 bases lay outside the gene matches. CDR3 DNA: TGTGCCAGCAGCCGAGTAGGACAGGCGAACTATGGCTACACCTTC. Amino acids: CASSRVGQANYGYTF.

The chain carries TRBV14 and TRBJ1-1; D remains ambiguous. Germline loops: CDR1 SGHDN, CDR2 FVKESK. The CDR3 is 14 amino acids. V was trimmed by 1 base and J by 2 bases, leaving 8 bases between them. CDR3 DNA: TGTGCCAGCAGCCAAGGGCACAGTAACACTGAAGCTTTCTTT. Its protein product is CASSQGHSNTEAFF. Supplemented by reference TRBV14 and TRBJ1-1, the full variable domain reads EAGVTQFPSHSVIEKGQTVTLRCDPISGHDNLYWYRRVMGKEIKFLLHFVKESKQDESGMPNNRFLAERTGGTYSTLKVQPAELEDSGVYFCASSQGHSNTEAFFGQGTRLTVV.

This chain uses TRBV5-6 with TRBJ2-7; TRBD1 aligns across 9 bases. Trimming removed 0 bases from V and 4 bases from J; junction bases left unmatched: 2. Germline V CDR1 and CDR2: SGHDT, YYEEEE. This CDR3 has 14 amino acids. This CDR3 reads CASSLVGTGYEQYF. The CDR3 DNA is TGTGCCAGCAGCTTGGTGGGGACAGGGTACGAGCAGTACTTC. Variable domain in full (rest from reference TRBV5-6 and TRBJ2-7): DAGVTQSPTHLIKTRGQQVTLRCSPKSGHDTVSWYQQALGQGPQFIFQYYEEEERQRGNFPDRFSGHQFPNYSSELNVNALLLGDSALYLCASSLVGTGYEQYFGPGTRLTVT.